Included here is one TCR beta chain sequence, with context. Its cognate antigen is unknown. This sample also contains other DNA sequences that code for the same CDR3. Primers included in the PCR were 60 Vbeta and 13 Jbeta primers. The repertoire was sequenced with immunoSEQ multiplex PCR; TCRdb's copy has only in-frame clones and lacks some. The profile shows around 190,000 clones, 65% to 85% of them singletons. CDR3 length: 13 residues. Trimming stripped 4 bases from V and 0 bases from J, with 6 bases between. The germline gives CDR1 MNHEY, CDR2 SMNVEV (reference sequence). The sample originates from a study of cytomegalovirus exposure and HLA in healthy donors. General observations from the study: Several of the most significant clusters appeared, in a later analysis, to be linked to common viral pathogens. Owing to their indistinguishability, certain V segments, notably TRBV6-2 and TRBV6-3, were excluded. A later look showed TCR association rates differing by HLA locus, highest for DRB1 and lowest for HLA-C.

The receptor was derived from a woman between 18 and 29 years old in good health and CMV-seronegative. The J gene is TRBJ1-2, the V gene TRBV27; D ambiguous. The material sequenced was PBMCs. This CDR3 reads CASSSGANYGYTF. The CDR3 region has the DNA TGTGCCAGCAGTTCCGGAGCTAACTATGGCTACACCTTC.